This TCR beta chain stems from a study of PD-L1 blockade in urothelial cancer (dated 2017 in TCRdb). Describing the broader study: Therapy was started around 2014 for all patients, and atezolizumab 1,200 mg was administered intravenously every 3 weeks. About nine tenths of the roughly 29 patients were males with bladder-origin urothelial cancer, and about 65% of the 29 reported a prior smoking history. An ECOG performance status of 0 or 1 was recorded for the patients, and 0 to 3 prior chemotherapy regimens had been received by the patients. Blood samples were analyzed 3 weeks after the start of treatment (second dose) and 6 weeks after the start of treatment. Blood samples gave median yields of around 140,000 T cells and over 80,000 unique TCRs, along with a median clonality of roughly 0.08. The study was an exploratory multi-omic analysis of somatic, immune and clinical correlates of response to PD-L1 blockade with atezolizumab in urothelial cancer. TCR sequencing covered pretreatment tumor samples and matched, serially collected peripheral blood taken before and after atezolizumab treatment. Durable clinical benefit meant progression-free survival longer than 6 months, and TCR features were also tested against progression-free and overall survival. In the same patients, whole exome sequencing and RNA sequencing of pretreatment tumors were performed in addition to TCR sequencing. Fewer than ten patients achieved durable clinical benefit and 20 did not. Pretreatment blood TCR-seq was available for about 27 patients, at least one posttreatment blood collection was obtained for around 24 patients, and tumor TCR-seq was available for around 24 patients. What the authors observed across the whole study: A pretreatment peripheral blood TCR clonality below the median was linked to improved progression-free and overall survival. Greater expansion of tumor-associated TCR clones in peripheral blood 3 weeks after the start of treatment was observed in patients with durable benefit (n of about 20, p = 0.022). Because the sample size was small (n ≈ 27) and many exploratory analyses were performed, the results are intended to be hypothesis-generating.

Each PCR received spiked-in synthetic TCR analog templates so that absolute template abundance could be estimated from read counts. Using the immunoSEQ assay, TCRbeta CDR3 regions were amplified from genomic DNA with bias-controlled V and J gene primers. Rearranged TCRbeta segments were sequenced at approximately 20X coverage. Regarding the original processing steps: Clustering was used to correct sequencing errors, and CDR3s were annotated against IMGT so that V, D and J genes could be assigned. Out-of-frame and stop-codon sequences were excluded, and only productive TCRbeta rearrangements were used in downstream analyses. To compute clonality, Shannon entropy was normalized by the log of the number of unique productive sequences and then subtracted from one. Clones differing between time points or between blood and tumor were identified by Fisher's exact test with Benjamini-Hochberg correction at adjusted p below 0.01. Not all clones reach the TCRdb copy of this immuneACCESS table, which keeps in-frame sequences only. Checked studies attribute under half of the gap to unresolved V genes and leave the rest unexplained. V, J and clone size were drawn from that table, and D and trimming were deduced from the DNA. The sample records around 110,000 clones, 80% to 90% of which are singletons. Of the sample, 1.5% to 2% falls within the top ten clones.

Concerning this clone itself: The target of this receptor is not known. The input lacks base qualities; no much larger clone sits a single base away.

The CDR3 goes from the cysteine to the phenylalanine over 15 residues. Only the CDR3 DNA is retained, 45 bases long and in frame from the first base. The germline V gene encodes CDR1 SGHDT and CDR2 YYEEEE. The trim is 1 base for V and 0 bases for J, with a gap of 8 bases between the germline ends. Read against the paper, the sample's time point label means: peripheral blood 6 weeks after treatment start. A cohort of about 30 patients with locally advanced or metastatic urothelial carcinoma, treated at Memorial Sloan Kettering on a trial protocol, was included. Peripheral blood mononuclear cells were collected from each patient pretreatment and during treatment, giving between 1 and 8 total time points per patient. The Qiagen DNeasy Blood extraction kit was used to purify genomic DNA from total PBMCs and from tumor samples. Collected pretreatment and during treatment, PBMCs were isolated and stored as previously described.

The receptor chain draws on TRBV5-6 and TRBJ1-5; the D gene remains uncertain. The clonotype comes from a man aged 55 to 70 with urothelial cancer. This sample comprised PBMCs, obtained around atezolizumab (anti-PD-L1) treatment. The CDR3 sequence is CASSLMRVSNQPQHF. The nucleotide sequence is TGTGCCAGCAGCTTGATGAGAGTTAGCAATCAGCCCCAGCATTTT.